This T cell receptor beta chain was captured by sequencing in a study of blood T cell repertoires in COVID-19. Study-wide background: Spain, Italy and the United States supplied samples that represented acute and convalescent COVID-19. The analysed material was cDNA or gDNA that came from T cells, B-cell-depleted T cells, or PBMCs.

In the authors' methods: How many nucleated cells were present was estimated from reference gene primer amplification. The protocol was immunoSEQ multiplex PCR, while the TCRdb copy is restricted to in-frame clones and leaves out a portion. V and J calls and clone size are copied from that table; D and trimming were computed from the DNA. The sample yields approximately 150,000 clones, roughly 89% seen once. The sequenced material came from peripheral blood. The TCR was taken from a woman in her 50s with active or convalescent COVID-19.

The CDR3 protein is CASSRGQGYGYTF. Here the CDR3 DNA reads TGTGCCAGCAGCCGAGGACAGGGCTATGGCTACACCTTC. The rearrangement joins TRBV5-8 to TRBJ1-2, with TRBD1 identical over 8 bases. Per the germline V gene, CDR1 is SGHTS and CDR2 is YDEGEE. The CDR3 consists of 13 residues. The ends lost 4 bases at V and 4 bases at J; junction bases unmatched: 3.